This TCR beta chain was recorded in a study of blood T cell repertoires in COVID-19. Study context: T cells, B-cell-depleted T cells, or PBMCs provided the cDNA or gDNA that served as material.

Trimming took off 6 bases at V and 8 bases at J, with 13 bases between the two ends. The CDR3 loop spans 12 amino acids. Profiling relied on immunoSEQ multiplex PCR, and the TCRdb table lists in-frame clones only, not all of them. The sample has 200,000 to 250,000 clones; roughly 82% are singletons. Source material: peripheral blood. The J gene is TRBJ1-1, the V gene TRBV12-3 or TRBV12-4, with D possibly matching TRBD1 (5 bases). The origin of this receptor is a man older than 75 with acute or convalescent COVID-19. As DNA, the CDR3 is TGTGCCAGCAGCGACTCAGGGCTGGAAGCTTTCTTT. Amino acids: CASSDSGLEAFF.